These 30 T cell receptor beta chains originate from one sample sequenced in a study of CD8 T cells in Susac syndrome. With random hexamers, about 0.45 to 1 ug RNA was reverse transcribed. Using its own MiXCR run on the immunoSEQ multiplex PCR reads, TCRdb lists one record per CDR3 protein. The sample yields roughly 200,000 distinct CDR3 sequences, roughly 95% seen once. The sequenced sample was CD4+ T cells from PBMCs. The receptors come from a human donor in good health.

The chain joins TRBV7-8 to TRBJ2-7, with unresolved D. This CDR3 has 14 amino acids. Germline CDR1 SGHVS, CDR2 FQNEAQ. The V gene lost 1 base and the J gene lost 0 bases, with 7 bases spanning the gap. The CDR3 DNA sequence: TGTGCCAGCAGCTTAGTCGCAAACTCCTACGAGCAGTACTTC. It codes for CASSLVANSYEQYF.

V and J are TRBV20-1 and TRBJ2-7; possibly TRBD1 for D (6 bases). The CDR3 extends over 13 amino acids. Germline lookup yields CDR1 DFQATT and CDR2 SNEGSKA (reference sequence). V was clipped by 5 bases and J by 3 bases, with 14 bases between them. CDR3 amino acids: CSAHSGVGYEQYF. The CDR3 DNA reads as TGCAGTGCTCATTCAGGGGTAGGCTACGAGCAGTACTTC.

This chain uses TRBV20-1 with TRBJ2-6; D is unresolved. The CDR3 spans 15 residues. Trimming removed 5 bases at V and 0 bases at J, with 11 bases between. The V gene's germline CDR1 is DFQATT and CDR2 SNEGSKA (reference sequence). Here the CDR3 reads CSALDGYSGANVLTF. For the CDR3, the DNA is TGCAGTGCTTTGGACGGGTACTCTGGGGCCAACGTCCTGACTTTC.

This clonotype was detected only a few times. J is TRBJ2-7 and V is TRBV18, with D maybe TRBD1 (6 bases). V lost 2 bases and J lost 1, with 6 bases in between. The CDR3 spans 13 residues. Per germline, CDR1 KGHSH and CDR2 LQKENI. This CDR3 is CASSPDRSYEQYF. The DNA of the CDR3 is TGTGCCAGCTCACCAGACAGGTCCTACGAGCAGTACTTC.

The V gene is TRBV2, the J gene TRBJ2-3, with TRBD2 as a possible D gene (5 bases). The CDR3 has 14 residues. The germline V gene has CDR1 SNHLY and CDR2 FYNNEI. The V end was cut by 8 bases, the J end by 3 bases, with 15 bases between. As DNA, the CDR3 is TGTGCCAGCGGAGGAACGGTCAGAACAGATACGCAGTATTTT. Amino acids: CASGGTVRTDTQYF.

This clonotype occurred once. The V gene is TRBV6-2 or TRBV6-3, the J gene TRBJ2-7; D may correspond to TRBD1 or TRBD2 (5 bases each). Trimming took off 6 bases at V and 6 bases at J, with 12 bases between the two ends. This CDR3 comprises 12 residues. Germline V gene lookup returns CDR1 MNHEY and CDR2 SVGEGT. The CDR3 coding sequence is TGTGCCAGCAGCCGCGAGGGGCGCGAGCAGTACTTC. It specifies CASSREGREQYF.

The genes are TRBV20-1 and TRBJ1-5; D is possibly TRBD1 (5 bases). This CDR3 has 15 residues. CDR1 is DFQATT and CDR2 is SNEGSKA in the germline V gene (reference sequence). Trimming removed 0 bases at V and 0 bases at J, with 9 bases between. CDR3 coding DNA: TGCAGTGCTAGAGATGACAGAGCTAGCAATCAGCCCCAGCATTTT. Residues: CSARDDRASNQPQHF.

The rearrangement joins TRBV19 to TRBJ1-5; TRBD1 matches 9 bases. CDR3 size: 15 residues. Germline-derived CDR1 and CDR2 are LNHDA and SQIVND (reference sequence). V trimming: 5 bases; J trimming: 4 bases; junction bases outside the gene matches: 6. CDR3 DNA sequence: TGTGCCAGTAGTCGGGGGACAGGGAATAATCAGCCCCAGCATTTT. Encoded protein: CASSRGTGNNQPQHF.

This chain uses TRBV12-3 or TRBV12-4 with TRBJ1-2; D gene unclear. Trimming took off 2 bases at V and 8 bases at J, with 12 bases between the two ends. The CDR3 is made up of 13 amino acids. DNA for the CDR3: TGTGCCAGCAGTTTAAACCGGGAAGGAGGCTACACCTTC. This translates into CASSLNREGGYTF.

The chain combines TRBV7-9 with TRBJ2-7; 8 bases map to TRBD2. The CDR3 contains 15 residues. Looked up from germline, CDR1 is SEHNR and CDR2 is FQNEAQ (reference sequence). Losses at the gene ends were 1 base for V and 4 bases for J; bases not matched to a gene: 6. CDR3 in DNA: TGTGCCAGCAGCTTAGGACTAGCGAACCCATACGAGCAGTACTTC. Its translation is CASSLGLANPYEQYF. Full variable domain (rest looked up from reference TRBV7-9 and TRBJ2-7): DTGVSQNPRHKITKRGQNVTFRCDPISEHNRLYWYRQTLGQGPEFLTYFQNEAQLEKSRLLSDRFSAERPKGSFSTLEIQRTEQGDSAMYLCASSLGLANPYEQYFGPGTRLTVT.

The table lists this clonotype with a count of one. This chain links TRBV20-1 with TRBJ1-2; no reliable D call. The length of the CDR3 is 15 residues. V was clipped by 0 bases and J by 8 bases, with 19 bases between them. CDR1 and CDR2 (germline): DFQATT, SNEGSKA (reference sequence). The CDR3 region has the DNA TGCAGTGCTAGAGATCTCTTGGCAAAAACGGGAGGCTACACCTTC. Amino acid sequence: CSARDLLAKTGGYTF.

Only one count was recorded for this clonotype. The rearrangement links TRBV12-3 or TRBV12-4 to TRBJ1-5, with TRBD1 matching 8 bases. Unmatched junction bases numbered 4, after V lost 3 bases and J lost 6 bases. The CDR3 totals 14 residues. In DNA form, the CDR3 reads TGTGCCAGCAGTTTCAGGGGGCTGAGTCAGCCCCAGCATTTT. This encodes CASSFRGLSQPQHF.

This chain joins TRBV29-1 and TRBJ2-5; 9 positions agree with TRBD1. CDR1 is SQVTM, CDR2 ANQGSEA, per germline. Germline trimming cut 5 bases from V and 4 bases from J; bases unmatched to any gene: 2. This CDR3 comprises 12 residues. The CDR3 sequence: CSVLGQGETQYF. For the CDR3, the DNA is TGCAGCGTTTTGGGACAGGGAGAGACCCAGTACTTC.

This chain links TRBV30 with TRBJ1-2; 8 bases align to TRBD1. Germline lookup yields CDR1 GTSNPN and CDR2 SVGIG (reference sequence). The CDR3 spans 13 residues. The V and J ends lost 3 bases and 7 bases, in that order; junction bases with no gene match: 7. Written as DNA, the CDR3 is TGTGCCTGGAGAATGGACAGGGACGTTGGCTACACCTTC. This gives the protein CAWRMDRDVGYTF.

In its sample, this clonotype was seen a few times. The V gene is TRBV18, the J gene TRBJ1-5, with D possibly being TRBD1 (6 bases). The V end was cut by 3 bases, the J end by 4 bases, with 7 bases between. CDR3 length equals 13 residues. Germline CDR1 reads KGHSH; CDR2 reads LQKENI. CDR3 amino acids: CASSPQGNQPQHF. In nucleotides, the CDR3 is TGTGCCAGCTCACCCCAGGGGAATCAGCCCCAGCATTTT.

In this sample, this clonotype turned up once. V usage is TRBV29-1 and J usage is TRBJ2-2, with D hard to call. Between the trimmed V and J ends, which lost 8 bases and 4 bases, there was a span of 14 bases. The germline V gene has CDR1 SQVTM and CDR2 ANQGSEA. The CDR3 consists of 13 residues. CDR3 amino acids: CSSVQGGTGELFF. The CDR3 DNA reads TGCAGCTCCGTGCAAGGCGGCACCGGGGAGCTGTTTTTT.

The rearrangement joins TRBV6-5 to TRBJ2-3, with no clear D. The CDR3 is 12 amino acids. Germline CDR1 reads MNHEY; CDR2 reads SVGAGI. V was clipped by 4 bases and J by 10 bases, with 12 bases between them. In DNA, the CDR3 is TGTGCCAGCAGTTCCGGTACGGCGGCGCAGTATTTT. Translated: CASSSGTAAQYF.

The V call is TRBV20-1, the J call TRBJ1-1; maybe TRBD1 (5 bases). Between the trimmed V and J ends, which lost 3 bases and 3 bases, there was a span of 20 bases. Germline lookup yields CDR1 DFQATT and CDR2 SNEGSKA (reference sequence). The CDR3 is made up of 16 amino acids. The CDR3 region has the DNA TGCAGTGCTAGTACGGTGCGACAGACACTTCACACTGAAGCTTTCTTT. Its protein is CSASTVRQTLHTEAFF.

The chain combines TRBV19 with TRBJ1-2; maybe TRBD1 (5 bases). This CDR3 spans 11 amino acids. V dropped 8 bases and J dropped 6 bases, with 10 bases sitting between them. The germline CDR1 and CDR2 sequences are LNHDA and SQIVND (reference sequence). The CDR3 is CASRKGDGYTF. CDR3 sequence (DNA): TGTGCCAGTCGAAAAGGGGATGGCTACACCTTC. Looking up the rest from reference TRBV19 and TRBJ1-2 gives the full variable domain: DGGITQSPKYLFRKEGQNVTLSCEQNLNHDAMYWYRQDPGQGLRLIYYSQIVNDFQKGDIAEGYSVSREKKESFPLTVTSAQKNPTAFYLCASRKGDGYTFGSGTRLTVV.

The genes are TRBV25-1 and TRBJ2-7; D may be TRBD2 (6 bases). Germline V gives CDR1 MGHDK, CDR2 SYGVNS. This CDR3 contains 14 residues. Trimming removed 3 bases at V and 2 bases at J, with 11 bases between. Written as DNA, the CDR3 is TGTGCCAGCAGTGAGGCGGGAATCCCCTACGAGCAGTACTTC. It translates to CASSEAGIPYEQYF.

The V gene is TRBV19, the J gene TRBJ1-4, with D uncertain. CDR3 length: 14 amino acids. The V end was cut by 5 bases, the J end by 7 bases, with 14 bases between. Germline assignment: CDR1 LNHDA and CDR2 SQIVND (reference sequence). The CDR3 coding sequence is TGTGCCAGTAGTTCGCGCGAAACGGGTGAAAAACTGTTTTTT. This gives the protein CASSSRETGEKLFF.

The V call is TRBV20-1, the J call TRBJ1-5, with a weak D call TRBD1 (5 bases). The V end lost 1 base, the J end lost 7 bases, and 11 bases lay between the germline ends. The V gene's germline CDR1 is DFQATT and CDR2 SNEGSKA (reference sequence). The CDR3 is 13 amino acids. CDR3 sequence (DNA): TGCAGTGCTAGAGTGGAGGGGCTCCAGCCCCAGCATTTT. It yields the protein CSARVEGLQPQHF.

This chain connects TRBV20-1 to TRBJ2-3; 9 bases line up with TRBD1. J was trimmed by 5 bases and V by 4 bases; bases with no gene match: 7. Germline CDR1 is DFQATT and CDR2 is SNEGSKA (reference sequence). This CDR3 is built from 14 residues. The CDR3 DNA follows: TGCAGTGCTACTGTCCCGGGACAGGGAGATACGCAGTATTTT. This translates into CSATVPGQGDTQYF.

V and J are TRBV20-1 and TRBJ2-3; unclear D gene. There are 12 residues in the CDR3. The germline CDR1 and CDR2 sequences are DFQATT and SNEGSKA (reference sequence). Trimming shortened V by 3 bases and J by 2 bases, and 6 bases separated the two germline ends. This CDR3 reads CSARKATDTQYF. The CDR3 nucleotides read TGCAGTGCTAGGAAGGCCACAGATACGCAGTATTTT.

The chain carries TRBV2 and TRBJ2-1; the match to TRBD2 covers 9 bases. CDR1 is SNHLY, CDR2 FYNNEI, per germline. Trimming removed 6 bases from V and 2 bases from J; junction bases left unmatched: 14. The CDR3 is 18 residues long. CDR3 loop: CASSGQTSGRTTYNEQFF. The CDR3 DNA reads as TGTGCCAGCAGCGGTCAGACTAGCGGCCGTACAACCTACAATGAGCAGTTCTTC.

V is TRBV20-1 and J is TRBJ2-3; D unclear. Trimming left V 3 bases short and J 9 bases short, with 7 bases between. Germline V CDR1 and CDR2: DFQATT, SNEGSKA (reference sequence). The CDR3 has 10 residues. The CDR3 sequence: CSASFGTQYF. In DNA form, the CDR3 reads TGCAGTGCTAGTTTCGGCACGCAGTATTTT.

The CDR3 reads CASSGPTQYF. In DNA, the CDR3 is TGTGCCAGCAGCGGGCCGACCCAGTACTTC. This chain connects TRBV7-2 to TRBJ2-5; D is uncertain. V was pared by 5 bases and J by 7 bases, with 5 bases between. The CDR3 runs 10 residues. Germline values: CDR1 SGHTA, CDR2 FQGNSA. Based on the CDR3 plus reference TRBV7-2 and TRBJ2-5, the full variable domain is GAGVSQSPSNKVTEKGKDVELRCDPISGHTALYWYRQSLGQGLEFLIYFQGNSAPDKSGLPSDRFSAERTGGSVSTLTIQRTQQEDSAVYLCASSGPTQYFGPGTRLLVL.

Here the CDR3 reads CASSYTLSGELFF. Here the CDR3 DNA reads TGTGCCAGCAGTTATACCCTCTCCGGGGAGCTGTTTTTT. The genes are TRBV2 and TRBJ2-2; D ambiguous. The CDR3 spans 13 residues. CDR1 is SNHLY and CDR2 is FYNNEI in the germline V gene. V was cut by 5 bases and J by 6 bases, with 10 bases left in between. Filled out from reference TRBV2 and TRBJ2-2, the complete variable domain reads EPEVTQTPSHQVTQMGQEVILRCVPISNHLYFYWYRQILGQKVEFLVSFYNNEISEKSEIFDDQFSVERPDGSNFTLKIRSTKLEDSAMYFCASSYTLSGELFFGEGSRLTVL.

V gene TRBV12-3 or TRBV12-4 combines with J gene TRBJ2-5, with D unclear. CDR3 length: 12 residues. Trimming pared 8 bases from V and 4 bases from J, leaving 11 bases between. CDR3 in DNA: TGTGCCAGCGCCTCGTTGGGAGAGACCCAGTACTTC. Translation: CASASLGETQYF.

This chain uses TRBV5-1 with TRBJ2-5, with 8 bases identical to TRBD2. V lost 6 bases to trimming and J lost 4 bases; unmatched junction nucleotides: 8. The CDR3 runs 14 residues. CDR1 SGHRS and CDR2 YFSETQ come from the germline V gene. CDR3 in amino acids: CASKPAGVVETQYF. CDR3 in DNA: TGCGCCAGCAAACCAGCGGGAGTTGTAGAGACCCAGTACTTC.